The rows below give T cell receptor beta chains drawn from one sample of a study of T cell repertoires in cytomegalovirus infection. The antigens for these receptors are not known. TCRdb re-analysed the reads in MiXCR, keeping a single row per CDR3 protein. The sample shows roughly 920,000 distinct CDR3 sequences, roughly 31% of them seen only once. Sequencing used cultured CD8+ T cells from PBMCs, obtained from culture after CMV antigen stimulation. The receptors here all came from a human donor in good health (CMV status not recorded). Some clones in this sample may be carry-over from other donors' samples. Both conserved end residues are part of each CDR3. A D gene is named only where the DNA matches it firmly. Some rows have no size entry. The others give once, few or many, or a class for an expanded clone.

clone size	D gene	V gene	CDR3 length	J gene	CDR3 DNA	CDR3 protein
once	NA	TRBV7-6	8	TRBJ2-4	TGTGCCAGCAGCCCCCTAGACTTC	CASSPLDF
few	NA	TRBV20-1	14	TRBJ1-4	TGCAGTGCTAGAGAAGCAGGCTGGGATGAAAAACTGTTTTTT	CSAREAGWDEKLFF
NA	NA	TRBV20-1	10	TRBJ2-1	TGCAGTGCTTTTTTCGGTGAGCAGTTCTTC	CSAFFGEQFF
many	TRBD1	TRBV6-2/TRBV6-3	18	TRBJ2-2	TGTGCCGGCCAACGTCGAGGGGGCATTGGGTCGTACACCGGGGAGCTGTTTTTT	CAGQRRGGIGSYTGELFF
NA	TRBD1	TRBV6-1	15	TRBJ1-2	TGTGCCAGCACTGGGTTACAGGGGCACTATTATGGCTACACCTTC	CASTGLQGHYYGYTF
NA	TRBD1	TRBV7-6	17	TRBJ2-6	TGTGCCAGCAGGCCGGGACAGGGAAGCTCTGGGGCCAACGTCCTGACTTTC	CASRPGQGSSGANVLTF
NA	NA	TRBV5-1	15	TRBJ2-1	TGCGCCAACAGTAACGACCCCGGCCCCTACAATGAGCAGTTCTTC	CANSNDPGPYNEQFF
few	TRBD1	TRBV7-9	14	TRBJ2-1	TGTGCCAGCAGCTTGGGAACAGGGGGCTTGGAGCAGTTCTTC	CASSLGTGGLEQFF
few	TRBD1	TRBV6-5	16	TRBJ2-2	TGTGCCAGCACCCACCGGGGGACAGGGAGGCCCGGGGAGCTGTTTTTT	CASTHRGTGRPGELFF
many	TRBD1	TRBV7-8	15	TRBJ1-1	TGTGCCAGCAGCATAAAGGACAGGAGGCCCGTCGTTGCTTTCTTT	CASSIKDRRPVVAFF
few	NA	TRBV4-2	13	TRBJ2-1	TGTGCCAGCAGCCAAGATCGTGAGGATGAGCAGTTCTTC	CASSQDREDEQFF
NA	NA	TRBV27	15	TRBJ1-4	TGTGCCAGCAGCCAACTATGGACAGTTAATGAAAAACTGTTTTTT	CASSQLWTVNEKLFF
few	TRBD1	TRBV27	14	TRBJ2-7	TGTGCCAGCAACCCCCAGGGGACAGCCTACGAGCAGTACTTC	CASNPQGTAYEQYF
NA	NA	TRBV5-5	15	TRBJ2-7	TGTGCCAGCAGCTTGAAACAGGGAGCCACCTACGAGCAGTACTTC	CASSLKQGATYEQYF
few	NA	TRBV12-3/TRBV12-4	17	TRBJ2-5	TGTGCCAGCAGTCCACTGGGACGCGGTGGGTTACAAGAGACCCAGTACTTC	CASSPLGRGGLQETQYF
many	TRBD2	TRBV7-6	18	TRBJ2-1	TGTGCCAGCAGCTGGACTAGCGGGGGGCCGAGCTCCTACAATGAGCAGTTCTTC	CASSWTSGGPSSYNEQFF
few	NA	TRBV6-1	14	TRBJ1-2	TGTGCCAGCAGTGAATGGAGGACGGACTATGGCTACACCTTC	CASSEWRTDYGYTF
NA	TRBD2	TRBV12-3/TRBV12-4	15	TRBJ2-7	TGTGCCAGCAGTTCCGAGCGGGGGGACCCCTACGAGCAGTACTTC	CASSSERGDPYEQYF
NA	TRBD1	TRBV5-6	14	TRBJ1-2	TGTGCCAGCATATACAGGGGCTCTAACTATGGCTACACCTTC	CASIYRGSNYGYTF
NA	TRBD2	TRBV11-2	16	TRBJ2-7	TGTGCCAGCAGCGCCCCGGGACTAGCTATTTTTTACGAGCAGTACTTC	CASSAPGLAIFYEQYF
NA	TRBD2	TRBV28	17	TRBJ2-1	TGTGCCAGCAGTTTGGGCAGGGGTTCTAGCGGGAACAATGAGCAGTTCTTC	CASSLGRGSSGNNEQFF
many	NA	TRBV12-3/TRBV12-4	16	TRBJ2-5	TGTGCCAGCAGTTTTTCCGTCTGGGACCTGCAAGAGACCCAGTACTTC	CASSFSVWDLQETQYF
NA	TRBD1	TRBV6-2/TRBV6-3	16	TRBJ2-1	TGTGCCAGCAGTCTTTTTACCGGGACAGAAAACAATGAGCAGTTCTTC	CASSLFTGTENNEQFF
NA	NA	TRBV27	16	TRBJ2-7	TGTGCCAGCAGTTTATCGATGTTTGCCAGCTCAGACGAGCAGTACTTC	CASSLSMFASSDEQYF
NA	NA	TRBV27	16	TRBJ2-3	TGTGCCAGCAGTCCGTGGACAGCGGAAAGCACAGATACGCAGTATTTT	CASSPWTAESTDTQYF
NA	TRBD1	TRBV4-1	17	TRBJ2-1	TGCGCCAGCAGCCAAGATACCGGACAGGGGGCGCGTAATGAGCAGTTCTTC	CASSQDTGQGARNEQFF
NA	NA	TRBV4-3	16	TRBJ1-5	TGCGCCAGCAGCCAGTACAGGAGTTCGAAGGCTCAGCCCCAGCATTTT	CASSQYRSSKAQPQHF
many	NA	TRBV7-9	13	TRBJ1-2	TGTGCCAGCAGCCATGGGGCTAACTATGGCTACACCTTC	CASSHGANYGYTF
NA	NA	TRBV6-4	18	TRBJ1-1	TGTGCCAGCAGTGAACCCGCCGGATGGGGGGGAATGAACACTGAAGCTTTCTTT	CASSEPAGWGGMNTEAFF
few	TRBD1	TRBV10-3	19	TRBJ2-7	TGTGCCATCAGTGTCCCCGGGACAGGGAACGCCGTACTCTCGTACGAGCAGTACTTC	CAISVPGTGNAVLSYEQYF
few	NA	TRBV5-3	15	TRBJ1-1	TGTGCCAGAAGCACTCCACGGTCGGTTCAGAGTGAAGCTTTCTTT	CARSTPRSVQSEAFF
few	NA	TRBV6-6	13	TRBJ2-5	TGTGCCAGCAGTTACGGGTTCCAAGAGACCCAGTACTTC	CASSYGFQETQYF
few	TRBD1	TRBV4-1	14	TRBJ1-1	TGCGCCAGCAGCCTCGGGACAGGGAACATTGAAGCTTTCTTT	CASSLGTGNIEAFF
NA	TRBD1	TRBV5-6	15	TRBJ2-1	TGTGCCAGCGTTATCGAGGGGGCTTCCTACAATGAGCAGTTCTTC	CASVIEGASYNEQFF
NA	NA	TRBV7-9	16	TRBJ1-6	TGTGCCAGCAGCTCGACCCGGAGCTCCTATAATTCACCCCTCCACTTT	CASSSTRSSYNSPLHF
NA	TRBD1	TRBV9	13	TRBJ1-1	TGTGCCAGCAGCGGCCACAGGGGACCCGAAGCTTTCTTT	CASSGHRGPEAFF
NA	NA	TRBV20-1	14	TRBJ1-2	TGCAGTGCTAGAGATATTGAGGGACTCCATGGCTACACCTTC	CSARDIEGLHGYTF
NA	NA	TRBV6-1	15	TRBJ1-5	TGTGCCAGCAGTGACAGGACAGACCGCAATCAGCCCCAGCATTTT	CASSDRTDRNQPQHF
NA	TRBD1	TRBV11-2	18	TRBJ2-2	TGTGCCAGCACCTCCCCGATACGGGACAGGGGGTTCACCGGGGAGCTGTTTTTT	CASTSPIRDRGFTGELFF
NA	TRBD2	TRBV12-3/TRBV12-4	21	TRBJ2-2	TGTGCCAGCAGTTTCTCGTCAGGAGACTCGCGGACTAGCGGGGGGGCCGGGGAGCTGTTTTTT	CASSFSSGDSRTSGGAGELFF
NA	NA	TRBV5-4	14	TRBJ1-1	TGTGCCAGCAACGACGGGACACCGAACACTGAAGCTTTCTTT	CASNDGTPNTEAFF
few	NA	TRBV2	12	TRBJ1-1	TGTGCCAGCACCCATCAGGGCAGGGAGGCTTTCTTT	CASTHQGREAFF
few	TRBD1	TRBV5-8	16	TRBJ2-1	TGTGCCAGCAGCTTATATGGGACAGGGTCTCTCAATGAGCAGTTCTTC	CASSLYGTGSLNEQFF
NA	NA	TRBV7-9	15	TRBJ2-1	TGTGCCAGCAGCCCCGGGGCCTCCTTAACCAATGAGCAGTTCTTC	CASSPGASLTNEQFF
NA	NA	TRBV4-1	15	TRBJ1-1	TGCGCCAGCAGCCAGTCTTTCCAGGCCAACACTGAAGCTTTCTTT	CASSQSFQANTEAFF
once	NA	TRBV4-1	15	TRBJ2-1	TGCGCCAGCAGCCAAGTGTCAGGGATTTACAATGAGCAGTTCTTC	CASSQVSGIYNEQFF
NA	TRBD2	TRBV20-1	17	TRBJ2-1	TGCAGAAGCCTGCCTTTGGGCGGGGGGGCTAAAGGCGATGAGCAGTTCTTC	CRSLPLGGGAKGDEQFF
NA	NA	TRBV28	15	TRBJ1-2	TGTGCCAGTTCACAAAATCCCGGGGGGTTCTATGGCTACACCTTC	CASSQNPGGFYGYTF